This T cell receptor (beta chain) was obtained from a study of blood T cell repertoires in COVID-19. Study overall: Sample material is recorded as cDNA or gDNA derived from T cells, B-cell-depleted T cells, or PBMCs.

Seattle's cohort entered during active infection and was followed longitudinally. Source study methods: Reference gene primer amplification gave nucleated cell count estimates. The method was immunoSEQ multiplex PCR; TCRdb's version includes in-frame clones alone and lacks a portion of them. The DNA gave D and trimming, while V, J and clone size come from that table. The table lists around 260,000 clones, 90% to 95% of them singletons. J gave up 0 bases and V 4 bases, and 4 bases lay outside the gene matches. Looked up from germline, CDR1 is KGHDR and CDR2 is SFDVKD. The length of the CDR3 is 17 residues.

V gene TRBV24-1 combines with J gene TRBJ2-3; 12 bases line up with TRBD2. Sequenced sample: peripheral blood. The TCR was taken from a woman in her twenties or thirties with COVID-19, enrolled during active disease. The chain's CDR3 is CATSEAGTSGSTDTQYF. CDR3 DNA sequence: TGTGCCACCAGTGAAGCCGGGACTAGCGGGAGCACAGATACGCAGTATTTT.